This T cell receptor beta chain is drawn from a study of regulatory T cells in long-lasting Graves disease. Time point in this sample: newly diagnosed GD, antithyroid drugs for less than 3 months. The TCR library used RNA extracted from PBMCs. Into tubes containing EDTA, nine milliliters of peripheral blood were drawn. This clonotype was counted once. This clone may be a read error of a much larger clone one base away. Germline V gene data show CDR1 as GTSNPN and CDR2 as SVGIG (reference sequence). V lost 0 bases to trimming and J lost 7 bases, with 10 bases between them. The CDR3 runs 12 residues. Relying on iRepertoire HTBI primers and Arm-PCR of CDR3 regions, the team built TCR beta libraries. TCRdb re-derived calls from the multiplex PCR reads in MiXCR, one entry per CDR3 protein. The repertoire holds 500,000 or so distinct CDR3 sequences, with roughly a sixth as singletons. The sample was also reused in another study, on T cells in Graves' hyperthyroidism and ophthalmopathy.

The TCR was taken from a woman aged 35 to 59 with Graves disease. This sequence joins TRBV30 and TRBJ2-7; D is uncertain. Sequencing used peripheral blood mononuclear cells (PBMCs), obtained at new diagnosis, from a patient treated with antithyroid drugs. The CDR3 bases are TGTGCCTGGAGTGTATCCCTGGATGAGCAGTACTTC. This encodes CAWSVSLDEQYF.